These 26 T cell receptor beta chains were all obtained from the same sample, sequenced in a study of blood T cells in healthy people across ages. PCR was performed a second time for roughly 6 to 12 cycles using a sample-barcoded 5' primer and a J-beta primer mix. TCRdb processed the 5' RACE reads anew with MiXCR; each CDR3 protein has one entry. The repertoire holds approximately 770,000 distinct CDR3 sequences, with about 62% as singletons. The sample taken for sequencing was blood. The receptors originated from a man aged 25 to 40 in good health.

Here the CDR3 reads CASSVAGQPNEKLFF. The CDR3 DNA is TGTGCCAGCAGCGTAGCCGGACAGCCTAATGAAAAACTGTTTTTT. The chain couples TRBV9 to TRBJ1-4; possible D gene TRBD1, 6 bases. The CDR3 sequence is 15 residues long. V gave up 0 bases and J gave up 3 bases, with 9 bases separating them. CDR1 and CDR2 from the germline V gene are SGDLS and YYNGEE.

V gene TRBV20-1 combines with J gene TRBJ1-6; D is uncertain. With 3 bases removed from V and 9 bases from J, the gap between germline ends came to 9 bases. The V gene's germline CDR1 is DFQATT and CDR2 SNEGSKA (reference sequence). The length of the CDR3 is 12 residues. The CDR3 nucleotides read TGCAGTGCTAGCCGGGAGGGTTCACCCCTCCACTTT. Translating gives CSASREGSPLHF.

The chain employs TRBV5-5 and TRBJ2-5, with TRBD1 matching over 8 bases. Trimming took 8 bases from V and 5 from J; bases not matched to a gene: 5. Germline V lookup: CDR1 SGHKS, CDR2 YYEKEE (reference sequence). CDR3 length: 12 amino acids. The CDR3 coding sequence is TGTGCCAGTCAGGGGGCTGGGGAGACCCAGTACTTC. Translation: CASQGAGETQYF. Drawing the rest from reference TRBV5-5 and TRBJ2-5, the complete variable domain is DAGVTQSPTHLIKTRGQQVTLRCSPISGHKSVSWYQQVLGQGPQFIFQYYEKEERGRGNFPDRFSARQFPNYSSELNVNALLLGDSALYLCASQGAGETQYFGPGTRLLVL.

CDR3 nucleotide sequence: TGTGCCAGCAGCCTCGTACCGGGACAGGGAAACACTGAAGCTTTCTTT. This translates into CASSLVPGQGNTEAFF. The V call is TRBV28, the J call TRBJ1-1, with 9 positions matching TRBD1. The CDR3 sequence is 16 residues long. V dropped 6 bases and J dropped 2; count of bases not matched to a gene: 10. Germline lookup yields CDR1 MDHEN and CDR2 SYDVKM.

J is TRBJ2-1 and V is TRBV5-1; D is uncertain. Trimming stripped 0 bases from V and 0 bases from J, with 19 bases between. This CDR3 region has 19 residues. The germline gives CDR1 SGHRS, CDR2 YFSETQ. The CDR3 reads CASSLAYSLLSSSYNEQFF. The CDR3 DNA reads TGCGCCAGCAGCTTGGCCTACAGCCTCCTATCAAGCTCCTACAATGAGCAGTTCTTC.

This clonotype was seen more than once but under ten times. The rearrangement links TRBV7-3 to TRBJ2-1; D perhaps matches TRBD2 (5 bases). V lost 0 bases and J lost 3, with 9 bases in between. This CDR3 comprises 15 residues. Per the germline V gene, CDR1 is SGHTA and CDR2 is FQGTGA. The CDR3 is CASSLTYRDYNEQFF. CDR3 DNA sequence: TGTGCCAGCAGCTTAACGTACCGGGACTACAATGAGCAGTTCTTC.

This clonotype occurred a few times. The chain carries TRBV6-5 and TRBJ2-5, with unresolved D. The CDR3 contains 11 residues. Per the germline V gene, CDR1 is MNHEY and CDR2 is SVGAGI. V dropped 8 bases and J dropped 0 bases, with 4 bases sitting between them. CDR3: CASLNQETQYF. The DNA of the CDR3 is TGTGCCAGCTTAAACCAAGAGACCCAGTACTTC.

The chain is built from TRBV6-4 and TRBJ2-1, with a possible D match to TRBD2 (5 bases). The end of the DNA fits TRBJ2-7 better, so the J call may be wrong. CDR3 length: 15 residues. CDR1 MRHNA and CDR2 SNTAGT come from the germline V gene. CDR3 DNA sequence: TGTGCCAGCAGTCCATTGTCGGGGTCCTACAATGAGCAGTACTTC. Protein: CASSPLSGSYNEQYF.

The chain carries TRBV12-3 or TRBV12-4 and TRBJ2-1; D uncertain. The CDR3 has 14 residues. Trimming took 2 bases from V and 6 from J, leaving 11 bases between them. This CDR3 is CASSLNSGRNEQFF. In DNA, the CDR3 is TGTGCCAGCAGTTTAAATTCGGGTCGCAATGAGCAGTTCTTC.

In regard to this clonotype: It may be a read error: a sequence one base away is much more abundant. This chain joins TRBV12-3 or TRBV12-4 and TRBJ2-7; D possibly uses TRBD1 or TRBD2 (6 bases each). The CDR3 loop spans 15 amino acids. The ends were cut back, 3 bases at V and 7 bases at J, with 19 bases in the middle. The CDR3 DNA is TGTGCCAGCAGTTTTCCGGGGGCCTTAGGGAATGAGCAGTACTTC. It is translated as CASSFPGALGNEQYF.

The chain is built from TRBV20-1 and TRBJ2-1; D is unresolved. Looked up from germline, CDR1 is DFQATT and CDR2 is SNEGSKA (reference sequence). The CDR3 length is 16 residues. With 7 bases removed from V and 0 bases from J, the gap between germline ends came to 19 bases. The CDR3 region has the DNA TGCAGTGTAAAGGGCCCTCGTGTCGGCTCCTACAATGAGCAGTTCTTC. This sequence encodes CSVKGPRVGSYNEQFF.

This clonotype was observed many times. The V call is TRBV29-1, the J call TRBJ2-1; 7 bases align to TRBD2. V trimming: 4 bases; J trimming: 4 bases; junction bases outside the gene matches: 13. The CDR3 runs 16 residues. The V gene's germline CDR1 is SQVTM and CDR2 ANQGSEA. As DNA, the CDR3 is TGCAGCGTTGGCGGGACTACCCCAACCCTTTACAATGAGCAGTTCTTC. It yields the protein CSVGGTTPTLYNEQFF.

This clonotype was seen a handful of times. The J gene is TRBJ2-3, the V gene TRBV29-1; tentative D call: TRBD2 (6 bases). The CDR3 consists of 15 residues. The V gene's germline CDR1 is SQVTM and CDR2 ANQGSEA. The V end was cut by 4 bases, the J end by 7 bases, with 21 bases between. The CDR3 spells CSVVEASENLNTQYF. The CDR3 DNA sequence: TGCAGCGTTGTGGAGGCTAGCGAGAATTTGAATACGCAGTATTTT.

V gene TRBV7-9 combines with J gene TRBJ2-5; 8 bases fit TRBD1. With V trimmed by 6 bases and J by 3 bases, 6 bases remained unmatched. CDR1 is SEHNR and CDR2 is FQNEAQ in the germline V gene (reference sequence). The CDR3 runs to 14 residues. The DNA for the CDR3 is TGTGCCAGCAGGAGGGACAGGCTGGAAGAGACCCAGTACTTC. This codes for CASRRDRLEETQYF.

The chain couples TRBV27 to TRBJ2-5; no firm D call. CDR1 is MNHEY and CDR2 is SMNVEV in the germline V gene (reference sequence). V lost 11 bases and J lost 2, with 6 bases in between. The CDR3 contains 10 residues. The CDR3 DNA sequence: TGTGCCCCGGGTCAAGAGACCCAGTACTTC. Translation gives CAPGQETQYF.

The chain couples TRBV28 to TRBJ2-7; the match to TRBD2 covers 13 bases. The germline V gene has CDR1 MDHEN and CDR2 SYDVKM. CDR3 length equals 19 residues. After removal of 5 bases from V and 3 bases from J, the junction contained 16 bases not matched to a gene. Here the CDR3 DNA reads TGTGCCAGCAGTCCGTGGACTAGCGGGAGTGTTATATTTGACTACGAGCAGTACTTC. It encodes CASSPWTSGSVIFDYEQYF. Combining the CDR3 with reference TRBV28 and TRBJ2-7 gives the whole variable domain DVKVTQSSRYLVKRTGEKVFLECVQDMDHENMFWYRQDPGLGLRLIYFSYDVKMKEKGDIPEGYSVSREKKERFSLILESASTNQTSMYLCASSPWTSGSVIFDYEQYFGPGTRLTVT.

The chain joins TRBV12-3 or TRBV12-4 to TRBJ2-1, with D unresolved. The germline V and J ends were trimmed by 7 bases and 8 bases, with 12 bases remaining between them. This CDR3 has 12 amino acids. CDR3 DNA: TGTGCCAGCAAACGACGACGCCATGAGCAGTTCTTC. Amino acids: CASKRRRHEQFF.

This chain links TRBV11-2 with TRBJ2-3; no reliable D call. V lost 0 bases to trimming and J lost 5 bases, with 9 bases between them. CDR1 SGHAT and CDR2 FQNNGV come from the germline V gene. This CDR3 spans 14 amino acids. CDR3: CASSLDLTEDTQYF. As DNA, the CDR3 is TGTGCCAGCAGCTTAGATCTTACTGAAGATACGCAGTATTTT.

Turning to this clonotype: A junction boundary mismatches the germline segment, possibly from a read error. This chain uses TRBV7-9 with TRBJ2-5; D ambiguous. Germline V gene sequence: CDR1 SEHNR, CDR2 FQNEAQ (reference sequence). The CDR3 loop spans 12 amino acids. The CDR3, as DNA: TGTACCAGCAGCTTAGAATGGGAGACCCAGTACTTC. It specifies CTSSLEWETQYF.

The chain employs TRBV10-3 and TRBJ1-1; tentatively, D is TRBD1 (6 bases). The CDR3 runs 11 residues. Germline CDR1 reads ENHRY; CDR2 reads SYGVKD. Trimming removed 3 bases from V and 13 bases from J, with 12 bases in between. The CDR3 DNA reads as TGTGCCATCAGTGACCAGGGGAGAGGTTTCTTT. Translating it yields CAISDQGRGFF.

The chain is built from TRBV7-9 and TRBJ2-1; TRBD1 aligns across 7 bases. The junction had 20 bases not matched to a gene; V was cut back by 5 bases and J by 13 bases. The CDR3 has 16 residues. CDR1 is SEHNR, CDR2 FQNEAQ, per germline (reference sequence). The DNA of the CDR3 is TGTGCCAGCAGCGCCCGGGGTGAAGAGACAGGGAAGAGTCAGTTCTTC. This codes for CASSARGEETGKSQFF.

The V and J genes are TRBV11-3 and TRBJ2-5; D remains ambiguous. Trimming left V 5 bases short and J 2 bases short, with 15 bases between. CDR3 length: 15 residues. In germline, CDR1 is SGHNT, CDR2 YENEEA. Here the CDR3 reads CASSEGIQRQETQYF. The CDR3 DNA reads TGTGCCAGCAGCGAAGGGATCCAGAGGCAAGAGACCCAGTACTTC.

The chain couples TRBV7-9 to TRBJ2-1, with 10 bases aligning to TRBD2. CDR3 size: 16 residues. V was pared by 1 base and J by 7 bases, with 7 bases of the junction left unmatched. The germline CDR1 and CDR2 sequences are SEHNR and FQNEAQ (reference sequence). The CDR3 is CASSLVASGRLNEQFF. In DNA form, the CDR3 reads TGTGCCAGCAGCTTAGTTGCTAGCGGGAGATTAAATGAGCAGTTCTTC.

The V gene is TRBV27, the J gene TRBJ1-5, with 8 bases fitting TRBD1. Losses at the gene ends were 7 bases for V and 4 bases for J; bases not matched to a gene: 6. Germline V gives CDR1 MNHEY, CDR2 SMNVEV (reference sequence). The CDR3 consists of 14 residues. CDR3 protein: CASMAGGSNQPQHF. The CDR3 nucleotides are TGTGCCAGCATGGCAGGGGGCTCTAATCAGCCCCAGCATTTT.

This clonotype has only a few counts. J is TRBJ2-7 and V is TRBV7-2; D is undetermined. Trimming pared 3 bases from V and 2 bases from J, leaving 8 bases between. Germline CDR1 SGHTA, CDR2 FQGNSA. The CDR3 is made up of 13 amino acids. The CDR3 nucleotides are TGTGCCAGCAGCTTTGTCCAAACCTACGAGCAGTACTTC. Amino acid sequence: CASSFVQTYEQYF.

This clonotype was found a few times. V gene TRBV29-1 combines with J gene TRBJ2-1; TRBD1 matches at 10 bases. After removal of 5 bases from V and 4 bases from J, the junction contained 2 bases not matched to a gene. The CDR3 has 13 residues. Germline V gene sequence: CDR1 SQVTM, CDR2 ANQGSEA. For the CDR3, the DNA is TGCAGCGTTCAGGGACAGGGGTACAATGAGCAGTTCTTC. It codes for CSVQGQGYNEQFF.